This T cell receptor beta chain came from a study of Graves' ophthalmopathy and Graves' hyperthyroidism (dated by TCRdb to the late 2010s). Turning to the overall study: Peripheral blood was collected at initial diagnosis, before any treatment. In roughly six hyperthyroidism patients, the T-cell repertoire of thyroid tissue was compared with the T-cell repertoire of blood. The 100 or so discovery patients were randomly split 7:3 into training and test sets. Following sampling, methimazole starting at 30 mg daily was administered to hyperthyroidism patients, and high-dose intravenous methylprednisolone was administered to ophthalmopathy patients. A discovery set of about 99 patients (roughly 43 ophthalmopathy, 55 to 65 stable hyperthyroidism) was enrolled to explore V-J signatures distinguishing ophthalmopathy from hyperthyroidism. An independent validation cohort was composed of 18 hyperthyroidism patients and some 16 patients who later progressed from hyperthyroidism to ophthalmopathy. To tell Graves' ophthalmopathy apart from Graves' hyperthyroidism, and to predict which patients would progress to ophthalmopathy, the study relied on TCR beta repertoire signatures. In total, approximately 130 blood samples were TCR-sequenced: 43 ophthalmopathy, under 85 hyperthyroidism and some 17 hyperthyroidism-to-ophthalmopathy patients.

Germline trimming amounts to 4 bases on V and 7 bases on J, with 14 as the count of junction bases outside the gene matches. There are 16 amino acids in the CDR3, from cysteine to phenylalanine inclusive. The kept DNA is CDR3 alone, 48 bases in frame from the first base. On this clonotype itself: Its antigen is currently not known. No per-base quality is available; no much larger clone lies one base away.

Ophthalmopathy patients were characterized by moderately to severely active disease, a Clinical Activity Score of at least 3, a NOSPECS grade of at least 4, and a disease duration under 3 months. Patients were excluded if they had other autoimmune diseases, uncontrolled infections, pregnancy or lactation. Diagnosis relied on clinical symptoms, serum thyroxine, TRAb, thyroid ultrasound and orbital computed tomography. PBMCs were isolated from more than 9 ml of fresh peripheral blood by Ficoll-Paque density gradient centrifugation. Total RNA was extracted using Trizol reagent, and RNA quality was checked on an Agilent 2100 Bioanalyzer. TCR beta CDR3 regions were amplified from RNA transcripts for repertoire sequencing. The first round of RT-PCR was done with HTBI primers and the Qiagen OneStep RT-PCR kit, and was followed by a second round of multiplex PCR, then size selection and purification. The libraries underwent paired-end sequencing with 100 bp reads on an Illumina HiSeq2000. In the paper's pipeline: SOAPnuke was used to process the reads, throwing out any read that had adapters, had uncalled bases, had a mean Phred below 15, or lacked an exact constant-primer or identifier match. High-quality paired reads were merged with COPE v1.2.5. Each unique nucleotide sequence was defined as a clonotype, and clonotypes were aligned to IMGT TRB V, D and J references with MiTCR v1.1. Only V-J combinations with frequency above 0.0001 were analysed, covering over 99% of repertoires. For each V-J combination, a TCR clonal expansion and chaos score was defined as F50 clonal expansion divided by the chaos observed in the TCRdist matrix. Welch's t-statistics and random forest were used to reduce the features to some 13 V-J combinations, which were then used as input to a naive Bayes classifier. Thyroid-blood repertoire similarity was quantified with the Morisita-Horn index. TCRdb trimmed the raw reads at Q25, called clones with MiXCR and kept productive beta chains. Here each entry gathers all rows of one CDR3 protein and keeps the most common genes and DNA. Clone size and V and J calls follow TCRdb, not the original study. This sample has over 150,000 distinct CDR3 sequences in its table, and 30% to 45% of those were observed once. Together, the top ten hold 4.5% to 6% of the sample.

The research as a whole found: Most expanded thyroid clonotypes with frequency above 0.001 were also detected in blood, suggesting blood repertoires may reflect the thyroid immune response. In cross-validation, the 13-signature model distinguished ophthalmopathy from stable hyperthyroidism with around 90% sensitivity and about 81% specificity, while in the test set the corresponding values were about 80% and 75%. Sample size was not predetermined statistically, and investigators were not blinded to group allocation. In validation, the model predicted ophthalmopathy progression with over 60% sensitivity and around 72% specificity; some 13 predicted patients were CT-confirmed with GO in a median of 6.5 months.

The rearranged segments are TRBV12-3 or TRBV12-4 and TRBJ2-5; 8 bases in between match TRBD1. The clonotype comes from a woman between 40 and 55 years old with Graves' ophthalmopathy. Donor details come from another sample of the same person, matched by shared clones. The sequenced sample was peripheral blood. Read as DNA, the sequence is TGTGCCAGCAGTTCTACAGGGGGATTGGGGGTTGGGACCCAGTACTTC. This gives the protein CASSSTGGLGVGTQYF.